These 5 T cell receptor beta chains were sequenced from one sample in a study of a mutant IDH1 vaccine in newly diagnosed glioma. No antigen has been identified for these receptors. Time point defined: week 23, last vaccination. Doses of 300 ug of mutant IDH1 20-mer peptide were given with topical imiquimod. Clones were read by immunoSEQ multiplex PCR, and TCRdb kept only the in-frame ones, dropping some. The sample shows tens of thousands of clones, approximately 80% of them seen only once. The sequences come from PBMCs, collected from a glioma patient whose treatment included an IDH1 peptide vaccine. The receptors were gathered from a man between 18 and 35 years old with glioma.

The V and J genes are TRBV5-1 and TRBJ1-1; 9 nucleotides align to TRBD1. The CDR3 consists of 15 residues. Trimming took 1 base from V and 1 from J; bases not matched to a gene: 2. Germline CDR1 is SGHRS and CDR2 is YFSETQ. The CDR3 DNA follows: TGCGCCAGCAGCTTGCTGGGACAGGGGAACACTGAAGCTTTCTTT. Translation gives CASSLLGQGNTEAFF. Together with reference TRBV5-1 and TRBJ1-1, the CDR3 gives the full variable domain: KAGVTQTPRYLIKTRGQQVTLSCSPISGHRSVSWYQQTPGQGLQFLFEYFSETQRNKGNFPGRFSGRQFSNSRSEMNVSTLELGDSALYLCASSLLGQGNTEAFFGQGTRLTVV.

The genes are TRBV5-4 and TRBJ2-7; a weak D match, TRBD1 (6 bases). Germline CDR1 SGHNT, CDR2 YYREEE (reference sequence). This CDR3 region has 14 residues. Trimming took 7 bases from V and 5 from J, leaving 19 bases between them. CDR3 nucleotide sequence: TGTGCCAGCGCCTCGGCCTCAGGGGACCACGAGCAGTACTTC. This encodes CASASASGDHEQYF. The variable domain in full, completed from reference TRBV5-4 and TRBJ2-7, reads ETGVTQSPTHLIKTRGQQVTLRCSSQSGHNTVSWYQQALGQGPQFIFQYYREEENGRGNFPPRFSGLQFPNYSSELNVNALELDDSALYLCASASASGDHEQYFGPGTRLTVT.

J is TRBJ2-2 and V is TRBV5-1; no clear D. Trimming left V 0 bases short and J 7 bases short, with 13 bases between. Germline values: CDR1 SGHRS, CDR2 YFSETQ. The CDR3 is 15 amino acids. CDR3 coding DNA: TGCGCCAGCAGCTTGGACGCGTCTCTAGGCGGGGAGCTGTTTTTT. This codes for CASSLDASLGGELFF.

The chain combines TRBV5-1 with TRBJ2-7; 11 bases agree with TRBD2. Germline values: CDR1 SGHRS, CDR2 YFSETQ. The CDR3 is 15 amino acids. J was trimmed by 4 bases and V by 4 bases; bases with no gene match: 7. DNA of the CDR3: TGCGCCAGCAGCAGTGCCGGGACTAGCGGTTACGAGCAGTACTTC. Protein: CASSSAGTSGYEQYF.

In its sample, this clone was seen a few times. The chain carries TRBV7-3 and TRBJ2-2; a possible D gene is TRBD2 (5 bases). This CDR3 spans 14 amino acids. V was clipped by 2 bases and J by 3 bases, with 7 bases between them. Germline CDR1 and CDR2: SGHTA and FQGTGA. The CDR3 DNA is TGTGCCAGCAGCTTAGTCGGGGACACCGGGGAGCTGTTTTTT. It yields the protein CASSLVGDTGELFF.